This TCR beta chain was observed in a study of T cell responses to AZD1222 COVID-19 vaccine. Across the study: Second-dose schedules of about 4 or about 12 weeks were combined. General observations from the study: Nearly half of spike-specific TCRs reportedly target unmutated variant regions. Spike-specific TCRs gained breadth and depth after people received two AZD1222 doses. Repertoires were sampled only after the peak T cell response.

The assay was immunoSEQ multiplex PCR, and TCRdb's table has in-frame clones only and misses some. The repertoire has 93,000 or so clones, 91% of them found once; the top ten carry under 50%. Notes on this clone: Its antigen is undetermined.

CDR3 length: 14 residues. The V gene's germline CDR1 is MDHEN and CDR2 SYDVKM. Trimming removed 6 bases from V and 4 bases from J, with 10 bases in between. This sample comprised peripheral blood, obtained on day 0 of AZD1222 vaccination. The V and J genes are TRBV28 and TRBJ1-6; tentatively, D is TRBD1 (5 bases). This sequence originates from an adult in good health. The CDR3 loop reads CASRQRQYNSPLHF. The DNA for the CDR3 is TGTGCCAGCAGGCAAAGACAGTATAATTCACCCCTCCACTTT.